Shown below are 10 T cell receptor beta chains from a single sample sequenced in a study of memory CD4+ T cells and cytomegalovirus serostatus. The sort gate was single viable CD3+CD4+CD8-CD45RO+ cells for memory CD4+ T cells. Profiled with immunoSEQ multiplex PCR; TCRdb holds only in-frame clones, not every one. Of tens of thousands of clones in the sample, 76% were seen once. The sample was memory CD4+ T cells from blood. These receptors were collected from an adult in good health and CMV-seronegative.

The rearrangement joins TRBV5-1 to TRBJ2-3; D unclear. Germline CDR1 and CDR2: SGHRS and YFSETQ. V was clipped by 1 base and J by 6 bases, with 6 bases between them. CDR3 size: 12 residues. For the CDR3, the DNA is TGCGCCAGCAGCTTGTCCCTTGATACGCAGTATTTT. Its protein product is CASSLSLDTQYF. The full variable domain, rest sourced from reference TRBV5-1 and TRBJ2-3, is KAGVTQTPRYLIKTRGQQVTLSCSPISGHRSVSWYQQTPGQGLQFLFEYFSETQRNKGNFPGRFSGRQFSNSRSEMNVSTLELGDSALYLCASSLSLDTQYFGPGTRLTVL.

The chain uses TRBV5-1 and TRBJ2-4, with D perhaps being TRBD1 or TRBD2 (5 bases each). V lost 4 bases, J lost 3 bases, and 17 bases lay in between. The CDR3 covers 16 residues. The germline V gene encodes CDR1 SGHRS and CDR2 YFSETQ. The CDR3 coding sequence is TGCGCCAGCAGCCCCGGAATGGGGGATCTCAAAAACATTCAGTACTTC. Amino acid sequence: CASSPGMGDLKNIQYF.

This clone was seen just once. The chain uses TRBV5-1 and TRBJ1-2; perhaps TRBD1 as D (6 bases). Looked up from germline, CDR1 is SGHRS and CDR2 is YFSETQ. The V end was cut by 5 bases, the J end by 5 bases, with 16 bases between. This CDR3 spans 14 amino acids. In DNA, the CDR3 is TGCGCCAGCAGGACCGTCGGGGGCGTTTATGGCTACACCTTC. The encoded protein is CASRTVGGVYGYTF. Full variable domain (rest looked up from reference TRBV5-1 and TRBJ1-2): KAGVTQTPRYLIKTRGQQVTLSCSPISGHRSVSWYQQTPGQGLQFLFEYFSETQRNKGNFPGRFSGRQFSNSRSEMNVSTLELGDSALYLCASRTVGGVYGYTFGSGTRLTVV.

The gene calls are TRBV5-6 and TRBJ2-1, with TRBD2 identical over 12 bases. Germline CDR1 is SGHDT and CDR2 is YYEEEE. Trimming took 5 bases from V and 3 from J; bases not matched to a gene: 6. This CDR3 spans 16 amino acids. DNA for the CDR3: TGTGCCAGCAGTCCAAGACTAGCGGGGGACTACAATGAGCAGTTCTTC. As protein: CASSPRLAGDYNEQFF.

CDR3 in amino acids: CAAAGGNHEEQFF. CDR3 nucleotides: TGTGCCGCGGCGGGGGGGAATCACGAGGAGCAGTTCTTC. The chain combines TRBV28 with TRBJ2-1; TRBD2 matches at 9 bases. The length of the CDR3 is 13 residues. With 11 bases clipped from V and 10 bases from J, the junction kept 12 bases outside the gene matches. Per the germline V gene, CDR1 is MDHEN and CDR2 is SYDVKM. The full variable domain, its missing parts supplied by reference TRBV28 and TRBJ2-1, is DVKVTQSSRYLVKRTGEKVFLECVQDMDHENMFWYRQDPGLGLRLIYFSYDVKMKEKGDIPEGYSVSREKKERFSLILESASTNQTSMYLCAAAGGNHEEQFFGPGTRLTVL.

This clone is labeled medium-sized (0.01 to 0.1%). This chain joins TRBV2 and TRBJ2-2; D not resolved. V lost 4 bases and J lost 6, with 9 bases in between. Germline CDR1 and CDR2: SNHLY and FYNNEI. CDR3 size: 13 residues. The DNA of the CDR3 is TGTGCCAGCAGTGTTCTGGCGGCCGGGGAGCTGTTTTTT. This encodes CASSVLAAGELFF.

This clone was seen a handful of times. This CDR3 reads CASGLSAGNTGELFF. The CDR3 DNA follows: TGTGCTAGTGGTTTGTCGGCAGGGAACACCGGGGAGCTGTTTTTT. The V and J genes are TRBV12-5 and TRBJ2-2; no clear D gene. The CDR3 has 15 residues. V was shortened by 2 bases and J by 1 base, with 8 bases between the two germline ends. Germline V gives CDR1 LGHNT, CDR2 FRNRAP. Full variable domain (missing parts from reference TRBV12-5 and TRBJ2-2): DARVTQTPRHKVTEMGQEVTMRCQPILGHNTVFWYRQTMMQGLELLAYFRNRAPLDDSGMPKDRFSAEMPDATLATLKIQPSEPRDSAVYFCASGLSAGNTGELFFGEGSRLTVL.

This CDR3 is CASSEGLTAGSNEKLFF. DNA of the CDR3: TGTGCCAGCAGTGAAGGACTAACGGCAGGGTCTAATGAAAAACTGTTTTTT. The rearrangement joins TRBV6-1 to TRBJ1-4, with a tentative D call TRBD1 (5 bases). CDR1 and CDR2 from the germline V gene are MNHNS and SASEGT. The CDR3 totals 17 residues. Trimming cost V 1 base and J 3 bases, with 15 bases left between them.

CDR3 in amino acids: CASSEAGVQGGRNTEAFF. In DNA form, the CDR3 reads TGTGCCAGCAGTGAAGCGGGGGTGCAGGGGGGACGGAACACTGAAGCTTTCTTT. The V and J genes are TRBV6-1 and TRBJ1-1; 7 nucleotides align to TRBD1. The length of the CDR3 is 18 residues. The trim removed 0 bases at V and 1 base at J, leaving 11 bases unmatched. CDR1 is MNHNS, CDR2 SASEGT, per germline.

The chain is built from TRBV6-4 and TRBJ1-5; weak D call: TRBD1 (5 bases). Germline values: CDR1 MRHNA, CDR2 SNTAGT. Deletions cut 3 bases from V and 5 bases from J, with 26 bases between. The CDR3 loop spans 19 amino acids. CDR3 region: CASSDLRKQLQKTDQPQHF. The CDR3 DNA reads as TGTGCCAGCAGTGATTTGAGGAAACAGCTCCAAAAGACAGATCAGCCCCAGCATTTT.